Detailed here is one T cell receptor (beta chain). Its antigen remains unidentified. No base qualities exist here, and no much larger clone lies one base off it. According to the study, the label for this sample's time point signals: individuals recovered from natural SARS-CoV-2 infection. The entry originates in a study of Ad26.COV2.S vaccination and SARS-CoV-2 variants (dated by TCRdb to the early 2020s). Concerning the study at large: TCRbeta repertoire sequencing served as the tool for gauging how specific and how broad the SARS-CoV-2-reactive T cell receptors were following Ad26.COV2.S vaccination. The TCR-sequenced set comprised around 30 samples: approximately 20 Ad26.COV2.S vaccine recipients, 5 placebo recipients and 8 SARS-CoV-2 convalescent individuals.

TCRbeta CDR3 regions were sequenced with the immunoSEQ Assay. After extraction, genomic DNA underwent amplification by bias-controlled multiplex PCR, followed by high-throughput sequencing. As for the original processing: To quantify the absolute abundance of every unique TCRbeta CDR3 region, sequences were collapsed and filtered. Usable DNA was measured by amplifying reference genes present in all nucleated cells, and TCRbeta template counts were normalized to that usable DNA to estimate T cell fraction. Repertoire TCRs were annotated as SARS-CoV-2-specific by exact matching of V gene, CDR3 amino acid sequence and J gene to a known reactive TCR set. MIRA supplied the reference SARS-CoV-2 TCR set, which was filtered for enrichment in COVID-19-positive ImmuneCODE repertoires so that public or cross-reactive TCRs were removed. Based on the MIRA antigens, annotated TCRs were further analysed at the level of specific ORF or position within ORF. Depth was the summed frequency of annotated unique rearrangements, while breadth was defined as annotated unique rearrangements over total unique productive rearrangements. Two-sided Wilcoxon rank-sum tests were used to compare TCR breadth between groups. Entries here come from immuneACCESS through TCRdb and include only in-frame sequences with V and J called. Some clones fail to appear in such tables; in the studies checked, an unresolved V gene covers under half of the shortfall, and the cause of the remainder is unknown. V and J calls plus clone size are reproduced from that table; the DNA served to infer D and trimming. This sample gives approximately 150,000 clones in total; more than 80% of them show up just once. The biggest ten clones account for 4% to 6% of the sample.

The CDR3 covers 18 residues, taking in both the cysteine and the phenylalanine. Just CDR3 DNA is preserved here, 54 bases in frame from base 1. V is pruned by 5 bases and J by 4 bases, leaving 14 bases of the junction without a gene match. From the germline V gene (reference sequence), CDR1 is LNHDA and CDR2 is SQIVND. Beyond this particular receptor, the publication reports: It was noted by the authors that total T cell responses may have been underestimated by the TCR breadth and depth analyses. Substantial breadth of spike-specific CD8+ and CD4+ T cell responses was reported after vaccination. Vaccine and placebo recipients had comparable non-spike TCR breadth, which fits with the vaccine containing only spike. Compared with placebo recipients, Ad26.COV2.S recipients showed higher spike-specific TCR breadth (P = 0.0014).

Specimen: peripheral blood, collected after recovery from COVID-19. This receptor chain uses TRBV19 and TRBJ1-5; TRBD1 matches 10 bases in the middle. The source is a human donor who had recovered from COVID-19. The DNA sequence is TGTGCCAGTAGTCCGAACTCCGGGACAGGGGAGGGAAATCAGCCCCAGCATTTT. It translates to CASSPNSGTGEGNQPQHF.